The 25 T cell receptor beta chains in this list originate from one sample, sequenced in a study of blood T cell repertoires in COVID-19. Measured with immunoSEQ multiplex PCR; TCRdb has only the in-frame clones, and not every one. Among approximately 99,000 clones listed, 71% were seen once. Sequencing was performed on peripheral blood. The source is a woman between 35 and 50 years old with acute or convalescent COVID-19.

The V and J genes are TRBV18 and TRBJ1-6, with D maybe TRBD1 (5 bases). Trimming took 3 bases from V and 7 from J, leaving 13 bases between them. The CDR3 spans 15 residues. Germline V lookup: CDR1 KGHSH, CDR2 LQKENI. The CDR3 spells CASSPQGFENSPLHF. The CDR3 region has the DNA TGTGCCAGCTCACCTCAGGGATTTGAGAATTCACCCCTCCACTTT. Variable domain in full (rest from reference TRBV18 and TRBJ1-6): NAGVMQNPRHLVRRRGQEARLRCSPMKGHSHVYWYRQLPEEGLKFMVYLQKENIIDESGMPKERFSAEFPKEGPSILRIQQVVRGDSAAYFCASSPQGFENSPLHFGNGTRLTVT.

This chain joins TRBV4-1 and TRBJ2-2; 8 bases align to TRBD1. V shed 4 bases, J shed 6 bases, and the junction held 7 bases outside the gene matches. The CDR3 sequence is 15 residues long. The V gene's germline CDR1 is MGHRA and CDR2 YSYEKL. The CDR3 coding sequence is TGCGCCAGCAGCCTCCGACAGGGGAGCCCCGGGGAGCTGTTTTTT. As protein: CASSLRQGSPGELFF.

J is TRBJ2-7 and V is TRBV5-1, with 15 bases aligning to TRBD2. Germline V gene lookup returns CDR1 SGHRS and CDR2 YFSETQ. The CDR3 loop spans 19 amino acids. Trimming cost V 1 base and J 3 bases; bases outside gene matches: 11. The CDR3 DNA is TGCGCCAGCAGCTTGCCCGTATGGACTAGCGGGGGGGCCGGCTACGAGCAGTACTTC. This translates into CASSLPVWTSGGAGYEQYF.

The chain couples TRBV5-1 to TRBJ1-5, with TRBD1 matching 8 bases. With 4 bases clipped from V and 6 bases from J, the junction kept 9 bases outside the gene matches. CDR1 and CDR2 (germline): SGHRS, YFSETQ. The CDR3 is 15 amino acids. DNA for the CDR3: TGCGCCAGCAGCACAGGGACAGGTCAGCCTCAGCCCCAGCATTTT. Translated, it gives CASSTGTGQPQPQHF. Combining the CDR3 with reference TRBV5-1 and TRBJ1-5 gives the whole variable domain KAGVTQTPRYLIKTRGQQVTLSCSPISGHRSVSWYQQTPGQGLQFLFEYFSETQRNKGNFPGRFSGRQFSNSRSEMNVSTLELGDSALYLCASSTGTGQPQPQHFGDGTRLSIL.

This clone was counted a few times. V and J are TRBV5-4 and TRBJ2-2; D is unresolved. Germline V gene data show CDR1 as SGHNT and CDR2 as YYREEE (reference sequence). Deletions cut 3 bases from V and 0 bases from J, with 9 bases between. The CDR3 spans 15 residues. The CDR3 sequence: CASSSRLSNTGELFF. CDR3 coding DNA: TGTGCCAGCAGCTCCCGGTTATCGAACACCGGGGAGCTGTTTTTT.

The chain combines TRBV12-3 or TRBV12-4 with TRBJ2-5; D gene uncertain. V lost 6 bases and J 3 bases, leaving 11 bases between the germline ends. The CDR3 totals 13 residues. The CDR3, as DNA: TGTGCCAGCAGCTTGTTCAGCGAAGAGACCCAGTACTTC. Its translation is CASSLFSEETQYF.

This clone came up many times. The chain recombines TRBV4-1 with TRBJ1-1, with 7 bases aligning to TRBD1. Per germline, CDR1 MGHRA and CDR2 YSYEKL. This CDR3 comprises 16 residues. The ends lost 0 bases at V and 0 bases at J; junction bases unmatched: 4. The CDR3: CASSQDFGTVNTEAFF. In DNA, the CDR3 is TGCGCCAGCAGCCAAGATTTCGGGACAGTGAACACTGAAGCTTTCTTT.

CDR3 in DNA: TGCAGCGTTGTTGGCGAGCGGGGTACAGATACGCAGTATTTT. Translated, it gives CSVVGERGTDTQYF. This chain connects TRBV29-1 to TRBJ2-3; 7 bases map to TRBD2. This CDR3 region has 14 residues. The V segment lost 4 bases and the J segment 3 bases; nucleotides outside the gene matches: 7. In germline, CDR1 is SQVTM, CDR2 ANQGSEA.

This rearrangement joins TRBV5-5 to TRBJ1-6; 7 nucleotides align to TRBD1. Germline lookup yields CDR1 SGHKS and CDR2 YYEKEE (reference sequence). The CDR3 contains 14 residues. Unmatched junction bases numbered 7, after V lost 4 bases and J lost 9 bases. The CDR3 bases are TGTGCCAGCAGCCCGACAGGGCTGGGTTCACCCCTCCACTTT. Amino acid sequence: CASSPTGLGSPLHF.

The chain has TRBV13 and TRBJ1-2, with unresolved D. V was cut by 4 bases and J by 7 bases, with 10 bases left in between. CDR1 and CDR2 (germline): PRHDT, FYEKMQ (reference sequence). The CDR3 contains 12 residues. Here the CDR3 reads CASSSLPGGYTF. CDR3 DNA: TGTGCCAGCAGCTCCCTACCGGGTGGCTACACCTTC.

The gene calls are TRBV6-2 or TRBV6-3 and TRBJ2-5, with D perhaps TRBD1 (6 bases). The CDR3 spans 15 residues. Germline CDR1 and CDR2: MNHEY and SVGEGT. V lost 6 bases to trimming and J lost 1 base, with 15 bases between them. CDR3 in amino acids: CASSPWAGAQETQYF. Here the CDR3 DNA reads TGTGCCAGCAGCCCGTGGGCAGGGGCCCAAGAGACCCAGTACTTC.

The chain is built from TRBV5-1 and TRBJ2-1; maybe TRBD1 (5 bases). Germline V gene data show CDR1 as SGHRS and CDR2 as YFSETQ. This CDR3 is built from 15 residues. Between the trimmed V and J ends, which lost 0 bases and 4 bases, there was a span of 11 bases. The CDR3 spells CASSLVAGRYNEQFF. The CDR3 nucleotides are TGCGCCAGCAGCTTGGTAGCAGGGCGTTACAATGAGCAGTTCTTC.

V is TRBV25-1 and J is TRBJ1-1; D gene uncertain. V lost 3 bases and J 6 bases, leaving 11 bases between the germline ends. CDR3 length: 13 residues. The V gene's germline CDR1 is MGHDK and CDR2 SYGVNS. CDR3 residues: CASSETERSEAFF. In DNA form, the CDR3 reads TGTGCCAGCAGTGAGACCGAGCGATCTGAAGCTTTCTTT.

The J gene is TRBJ1-3, the V gene TRBV28; D not resolved. CDR1 is MDHEN and CDR2 is SYDVKM in the germline V gene. Trimming cost V 2 bases and J 0 bases, with 17 bases left between them. The CDR3 runs to 18 residues. CDR3 amino acids: CASSLSRQVISSGNTIYF. For the CDR3, the DNA is TGTGCCAGCAGTTTAAGCCGTCAGGTTATTTCCTCTGGAAACACCATATATTTT.

The chain uses TRBV6-5 and TRBJ2-1; D remains ambiguous. Deletions cut 7 bases from V and 5 bases from J, with 6 bases between. Germline values: CDR1 MNHEY, CDR2 SVGAGI. The CDR3 has 11 residues. The CDR3 nucleotides are TGTGCCAGCACGGGTAACAATGAGCAGTTCTTC. Translation: CASTGNNEQFF.

This clone was detected a few times. The gene calls are TRBV5-1 and TRBJ2-3, with D maybe TRBD2 (6 bases). With 4 bases removed from V and 6 bases from J, the gap between germline ends came to 12 bases. The CDR3 runs 13 residues. Looked up from germline, CDR1 is SGHRS and CDR2 is YFSETQ. This CDR3 reads CASSPGERDTQYF. The CDR3 bases are TGCGCCAGCAGCCCGGGGGAGCGGGATACGCAGTATTTT.

This clone was seen a handful of times. The gene calls are TRBV5-6 and TRBJ1-2; D call uncertain. Germline CDR1 SGHDT, CDR2 YYEEEE. The V and J ends lost 5 bases and 4 bases respectively, with 15 bases between them. This CDR3 has 14 amino acids. The CDR3 nucleotides are TGTGCCAGCAGGTGGTCAACCGGTACCTATGGCTACACCTTC. This gives the protein CASRWSTGTYGYTF.

The chain carries TRBV6-5 and TRBJ2-7, with 7 bases fitting TRBD2. Germline V gene data show CDR1 as MNHEY and CDR2 as SVGAGI. The CDR3 totals 12 residues. The trim removed 6 bases at V and 7 bases at J, leaving 6 bases unmatched. In DNA, the CDR3 is TGTGCCAGCAGACGAGGTAGCGGGGAGCAGTACTTC. Its translation is CASRRGSGEQYF.

The CDR3 protein is CSVERGDRGYEQYF. CDR3 sequence (DNA): TGCAGCGTTGAAAGGGGGGACAGAGGCTACGAGCAGTACTTC. The rearrangement joins TRBV29-1 to TRBJ2-7; a weak D match, TRBD1 (7 bases). The germline V gene encodes CDR1 SQVTM and CDR2 ANQGSEA. This CDR3 contains 14 residues. V was shortened by 2 bases and J by 3 bases, with 14 bases between the two germline ends.

The chain is built from TRBV14 and TRBJ2-2; the match to TRBD2 covers 7 bases. The CDR3 has 14 amino acids. V lost 6 bases to trimming and J lost 4 bases; unmatched junction nucleotides: 5. Germline V gives CDR1 SGHDN, CDR2 FVKESK. The CDR3 nucleotides are TGTGCCAGCAGGGGAGCGGGGTTCACCGGGGAGCTGTTTTTT. This encodes CASRGAGFTGELFF.

Remarks on this clone: The sample holds other DNA sequences that translate to the same CDR3. V gene TRBV12-5 combines with J gene TRBJ2-5; D perhaps matches TRBD2 (6 bases). Looked up from germline, CDR1 is LGHNT and CDR2 is FRNRAP. The CDR3 consists of 14 residues. V was pared by 5 bases and J by 2 bases, with 12 bases between. CDR3 amino acids: CASGPPGTQETQYF. CDR3 nucleotides: TGTGCTAGTGGTCCCCCCGGGACTCAAGAGACCCAGTACTTC.

The V and J genes are TRBV29-1 and TRBJ2-1, with TRBD2 matching 7 bases. The CDR3 runs to 15 residues. J was trimmed by 4 bases and V by 2 bases; bases with no gene match: 8. Per the germline V gene, CDR1 is SQVTM and CDR2 is ANQGSEA. CDR3 coding DNA: TGCAGCGTTGAACAAGGACTAGGTCTTTACAATGAGCAGTTCTTC. It encodes CSVEQGLGLYNEQFF.

This chain joins TRBV28 and TRBJ1-5, with 10 nucleotides matching TRBD1. CDR3 length: 18 amino acids. The V and J ends lost 6 bases and 7 bases, in that order; junction bases with no gene match: 18. Germline-derived CDR1 and CDR2 are MDHEN and SYDVKM. The CDR3 is CASSPSPGLGTGEQPQHF. DNA for the CDR3: TGTGCCAGCAGCCCCTCCCCTGGGTTAGGGACAGGGGAACAGCCCCAGCATTTT.

The rearrangement uses TRBV6-6 and TRBJ1-1, with 8 bases identical to TRBD1. Germline assignment: CDR1 MNHNY and CDR2 SVGAGI (reference sequence). The CDR3 totals 18 residues. V gave up 5 bases and J gave up 0 bases; unmatched junction bases: 14. The CDR3 DNA is TGTGCCAGCAGTCATCCCACCGGACAGGGTACTATGAACACTGAAGCTTTCTTT. Amino acids: CASSHPTGQGTMNTEAFF.

The chain joins TRBV28 to TRBJ1-2, with D possibly matching TRBD1 (5 bases). The germline gives CDR1 MDHEN, CDR2 SYDVKM. CDR3 length: 14 amino acids. The V gene lost 3 bases and the J gene lost 6 bases, with 14 bases spanning the gap. CDR3 sequence: CASSFTGLLDGYTF. The CDR3 nucleotides are TGTGCCAGCAGTTTCACAGGTTTATTAGATGGCTACACCTTC.